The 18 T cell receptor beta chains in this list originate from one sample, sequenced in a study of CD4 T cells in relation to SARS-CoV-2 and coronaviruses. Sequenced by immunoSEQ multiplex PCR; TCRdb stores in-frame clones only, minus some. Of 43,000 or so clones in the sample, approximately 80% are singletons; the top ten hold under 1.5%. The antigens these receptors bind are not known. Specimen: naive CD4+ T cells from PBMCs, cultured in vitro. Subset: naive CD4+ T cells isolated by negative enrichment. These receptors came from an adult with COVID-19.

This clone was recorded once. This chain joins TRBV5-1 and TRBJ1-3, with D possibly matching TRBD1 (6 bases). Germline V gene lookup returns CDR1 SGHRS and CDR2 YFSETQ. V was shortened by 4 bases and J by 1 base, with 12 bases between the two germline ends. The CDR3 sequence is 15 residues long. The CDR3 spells CASSHKTGSGNTIYF. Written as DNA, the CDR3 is TGCGCCAGCAGCCATAAAACAGGGTCTGGAAACACCATATATTTT.

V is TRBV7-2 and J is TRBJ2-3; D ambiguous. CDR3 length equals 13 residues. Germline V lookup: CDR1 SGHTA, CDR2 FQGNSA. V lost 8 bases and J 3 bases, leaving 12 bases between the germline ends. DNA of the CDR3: TGTGCCAGCTCCACCGGAGTAACAGATACGCAGTATTTT. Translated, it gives CASSTGVTDTQYF.

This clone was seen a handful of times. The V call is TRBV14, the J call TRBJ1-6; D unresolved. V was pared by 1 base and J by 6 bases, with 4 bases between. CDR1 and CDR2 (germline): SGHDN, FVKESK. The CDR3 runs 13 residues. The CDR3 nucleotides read TGTGCCAGCAGCCAAGGGGCTAATTCACCCCTCCACTTT. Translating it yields CASSQGANSPLHF. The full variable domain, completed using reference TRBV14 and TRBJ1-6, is EAGVTQFPSHSVIEKGQTVTLRCDPISGHDNLYWYRRVMGKEIKFLLHFVKESKQDESGMPNNRFLAERTGGTYSTLKVQPAELEDSGVYFCASSQGANSPLHFGNGTRLTVT.

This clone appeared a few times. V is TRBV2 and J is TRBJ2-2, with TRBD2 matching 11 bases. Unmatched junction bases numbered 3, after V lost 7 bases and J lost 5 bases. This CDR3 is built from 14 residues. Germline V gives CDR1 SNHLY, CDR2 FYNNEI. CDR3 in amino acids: CASTRTSGTGELFF. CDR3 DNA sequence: TGTGCCAGCACTAGGACTAGCGGGACCGGGGAGCTGTTTTTT.

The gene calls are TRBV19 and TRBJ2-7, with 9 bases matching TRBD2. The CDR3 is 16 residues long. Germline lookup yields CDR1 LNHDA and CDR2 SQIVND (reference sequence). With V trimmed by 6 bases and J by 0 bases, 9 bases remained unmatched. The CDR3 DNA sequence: TGTGCCAGTAGGTCAGCGGGAGGCCGTAGCTCCTACGAGCAGTACTTC. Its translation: CASRSAGGRSSYEQYF.

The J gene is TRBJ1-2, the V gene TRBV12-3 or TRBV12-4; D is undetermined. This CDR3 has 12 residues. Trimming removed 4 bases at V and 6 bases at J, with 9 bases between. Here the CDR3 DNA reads TGTGCCAGCAGTTATAGCCGCCATGGCTACACCTTC. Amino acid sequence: CASSYSRHGYTF.

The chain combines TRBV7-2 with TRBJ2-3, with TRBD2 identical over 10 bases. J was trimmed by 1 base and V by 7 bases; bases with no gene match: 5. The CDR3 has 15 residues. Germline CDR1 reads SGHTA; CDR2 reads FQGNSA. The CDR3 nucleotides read TGTGCCAGCACCCCCGGGACTAGCGGCACAGATACGCAGTATTTT. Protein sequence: CASTPGTSGTDTQYF.

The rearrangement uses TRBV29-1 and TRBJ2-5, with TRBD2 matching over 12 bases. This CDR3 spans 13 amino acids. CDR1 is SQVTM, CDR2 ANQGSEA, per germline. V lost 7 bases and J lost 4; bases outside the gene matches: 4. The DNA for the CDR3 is TGCAGCGCCTTGACTAGCGGGAGAGAGACCCAGTACTTC. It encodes CSALTSGRETQYF.

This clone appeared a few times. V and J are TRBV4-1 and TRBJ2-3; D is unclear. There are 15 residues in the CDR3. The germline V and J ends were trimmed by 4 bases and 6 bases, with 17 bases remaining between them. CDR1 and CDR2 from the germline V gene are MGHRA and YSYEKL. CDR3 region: CASSLLPGQGDTQYF. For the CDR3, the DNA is TGCGCCAGCAGCCTTTTACCAGGCCAAGGGGATACGCAGTATTTT.

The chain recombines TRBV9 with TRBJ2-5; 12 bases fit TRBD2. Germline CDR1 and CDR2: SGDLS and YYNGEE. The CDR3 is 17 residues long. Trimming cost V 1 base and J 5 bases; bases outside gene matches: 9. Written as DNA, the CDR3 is TGTGCCAGCAGCGTACCCGGACTAGCGGGAACTATGGAGACCCAGTACTTC. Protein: CASSVPGLAGTMETQYF.

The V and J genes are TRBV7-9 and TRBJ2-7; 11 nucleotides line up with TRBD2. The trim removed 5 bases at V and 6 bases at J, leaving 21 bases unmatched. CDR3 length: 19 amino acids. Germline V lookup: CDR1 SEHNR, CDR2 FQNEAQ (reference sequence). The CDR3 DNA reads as TGTGCCAGCAGCCGATATCTATCGGACTATAGCGGGAGGGTAGGCGAGCAGTACTTC. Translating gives CASSRYLSDYSGRVGEQYF.

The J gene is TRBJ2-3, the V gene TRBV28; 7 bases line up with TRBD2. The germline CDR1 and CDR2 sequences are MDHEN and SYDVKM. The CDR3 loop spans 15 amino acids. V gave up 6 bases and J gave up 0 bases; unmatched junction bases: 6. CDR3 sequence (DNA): TGTGCCAGCAGCTCAAGCGGGACTAGCACAGATACGCAGTATTTT. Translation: CASSSSGTSTDTQYF.

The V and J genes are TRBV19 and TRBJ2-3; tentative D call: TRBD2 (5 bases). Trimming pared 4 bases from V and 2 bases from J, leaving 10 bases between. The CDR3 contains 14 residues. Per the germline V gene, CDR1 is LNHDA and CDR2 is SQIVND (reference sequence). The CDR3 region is CASSRTGFTDTQYF. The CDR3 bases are TGTGCCAGTAGTAGGACGGGGTTCACAGATACGCAGTATTTT.

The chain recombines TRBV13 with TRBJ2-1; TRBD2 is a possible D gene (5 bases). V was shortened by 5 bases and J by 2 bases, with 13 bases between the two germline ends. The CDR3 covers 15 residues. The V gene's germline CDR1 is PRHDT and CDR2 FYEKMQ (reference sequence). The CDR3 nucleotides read TGTGCCAGCAGCGCCCGACTACAACCCTACAATGAGCAGTTCTTC. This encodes CASSARLQPYNEQFF.

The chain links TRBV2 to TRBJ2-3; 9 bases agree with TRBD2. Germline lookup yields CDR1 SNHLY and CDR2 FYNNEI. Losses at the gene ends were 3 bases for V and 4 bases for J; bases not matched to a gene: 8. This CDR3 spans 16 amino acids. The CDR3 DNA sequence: TGTGCCAGCAGTGACGCAGCGGGAGGAGGTCCAGATACGCAGTATTTT. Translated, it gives CASSDAAGGGPDTQYF.

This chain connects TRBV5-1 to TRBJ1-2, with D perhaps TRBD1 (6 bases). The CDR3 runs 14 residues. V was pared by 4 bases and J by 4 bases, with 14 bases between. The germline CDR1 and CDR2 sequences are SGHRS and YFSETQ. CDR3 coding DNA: TGCGCCAGCAGCGATGAAGGGGGAACCTATGGCTACACCTTC. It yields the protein CASSDEGGTYGYTF. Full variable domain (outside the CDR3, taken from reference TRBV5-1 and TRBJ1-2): KAGVTQTPRYLIKTRGQQVTLSCSPISGHRSVSWYQQTPGQGLQFLFEYFSETQRNKGNFPGRFSGRQFSNSRSEMNVSTLELGDSALYLCASSDEGGTYGYTFGSGTRLTVV.

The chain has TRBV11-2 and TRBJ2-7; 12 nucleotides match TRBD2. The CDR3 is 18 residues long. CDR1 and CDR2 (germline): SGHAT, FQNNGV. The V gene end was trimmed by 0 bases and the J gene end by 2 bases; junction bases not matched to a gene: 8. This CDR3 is CASSLESSGRERTYEQYF. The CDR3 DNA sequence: TGTGCCAGCAGCTTAGAGTCTAGCGGGAGGGAAAGGACCTACGAGCAGTACTTC.

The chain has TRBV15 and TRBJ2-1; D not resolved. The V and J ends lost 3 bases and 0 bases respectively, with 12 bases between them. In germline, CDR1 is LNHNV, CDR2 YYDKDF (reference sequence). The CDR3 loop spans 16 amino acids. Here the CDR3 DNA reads TGTGCCACCAGCAGGCAAAGCCTGGCCTCCTACAATGAGCAGTTCTTC. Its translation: CATSRQSLASYNEQFF.